A single sample gave rise to the 27 T cell receptor beta chains below, sequenced in a study of blood T cell repertoires in COVID-19. Clones were sequenced by immunoSEQ multiplex PCR, and TCRdb holds only the in-frame ones, with some missing. The table includes around 53,000 clones, more than 90% detected once. The specimen was peripheral blood. The receptors come from a human donor in a cohort sampled during active COVID-19.

The rearrangement links TRBV6-6 to TRBJ1-2, with a weak D call TRBD1 (6 bases). Trimming cost V 4 bases and J 3 bases, with 12 bases left between them. Germline CDR1 MNHNY, CDR2 SVGAGI (reference sequence). This CDR3 region has 14 residues. Here the CDR3 DNA reads TGTGCCAGCAGTTGGGGGGGCGGTGACTATGGCTACACCTTC. It encodes CASSWGGGDYGYTF.

The chain has TRBV9 and TRBJ2-1; 9 positions agree with TRBD2. The CDR3 is 15 residues long. Looked up from germline, CDR1 is SGDLS and CDR2 is YYNGEE. The ends lost 0 bases at V and 7 bases at J; junction bases unmatched: 5. The CDR3 DNA sequence: TGTGCCAGCAGCGTAGGGCTAGCGGGACCGAATGAGCAGTTCTTC. Its protein product is CASSVGLAGPNEQFF.

The chain has TRBV6-5 and TRBJ2-6, with TRBD2 as a possible D gene (5 bases). Germline assignment: CDR1 MNHEY and CDR2 SVGAGI. V lost 9 bases and J lost 0, with 9 bases in between. This CDR3 has 14 amino acids. This CDR3 is CASSVDSGANVLTF. The DNA of the CDR3 is TGTGCCAGTAGCGTAGACTCTGGGGCCAACGTCCTGACTTTC.

The chain joins TRBV27 to TRBJ2-2; TRBD1 matches 9 bases. CDR1 and CDR2 (germline): MNHEY, SMNVEV (reference sequence). V lost 5 bases to trimming and J lost 8 bases; unmatched junction nucleotides: 12. CDR3 size: 16 residues. The CDR3 is CASSPWTGANEGELFF. CDR3 in DNA: TGTGCCAGCAGTCCTTGGACAGGGGCGAACGAAGGGGAGCTGTTTTTT.

The chain is built from TRBV28 and TRBJ1-5, with TRBD1 matching 7 bases. This CDR3 comprises 18 residues. J was trimmed by 0 bases and V by 4 bases; bases with no gene match: 12. Per the germline V gene, CDR1 is MDHEN and CDR2 is SYDVKM. The DNA of the CDR3 is TGTGCCAGCAGTTCCCGGGGACAGTCTATGTATAGCAATCAGCCCCAGCATTTT. It translates to CASSSRGQSMYSNQPQHF.

The genes are TRBV19 and TRBJ1-5, with D possibly being TRBD1 (6 bases). V shed 7 bases and J shed 5 bases, with 15 bases lying between them. Germline loops: CDR1 LNHDA, CDR2 SQIVND (reference sequence). This CDR3 contains 14 residues. The CDR3 protein is CASKRDTRDQPQHF. The CDR3 DNA follows: TGTGCCAGTAAAAGGGACACCAGGGATCAGCCCCAGCATTTT.

The chain uses TRBV6-6 and TRBJ1-1; D is undetermined. The CDR3 runs 16 residues. The V gene lost 5 bases and the J gene lost 1 base, with 17 bases spanning the gap. Germline V gene lookup returns CDR1 MNHNY and CDR2 SVGAGI (reference sequence). CDR3 in amino acids: CASSPLLLDGNTEAFF. The CDR3 coding sequence is TGTGCCAGCAGTCCCCTCCTCCTAGACGGGAACACTGAAGCTTTCTTT.

The J gene is TRBJ2-2, the V gene TRBV3-1 (or the pseudogene TRBV3-2), with TRBD2 identical over 12 bases. The J segment lost 5 bases and the V segment lost 6 bases, leaving 7 bases of the junction unmatched. CDR3 length equals 16 residues. CDR1 and CDR2 (germline): LGHDT, YNNKEL (reference sequence). CDR3 residues: CASRGGLAGGTGELFF. The CDR3 coding sequence is TGTGCCAGCAGGGGTGGCCTAGCGGGGGGGACCGGGGAGCTGTTTTTT.

With regard to this clone: One end of the junction does not line up with germline, which may come from a read error. The chain uses TRBV11-2 and TRBJ2-3; TRBD2 is a possible D gene (6 bases). Germline V gene data show CDR1 as SGHAT and CDR2 as FQNNGV. This CDR3 has 10 amino acids. DNA for the CDR3: TGTGCCAGCAGCTCGCGGGACGGTTTTTTT. Translation gives CASSSRDGFF.

The chain couples TRBV9 to TRBJ2-7, with D unresolved. This CDR3 has 15 amino acids. The ends were cut back, 3 bases at V and 2 bases at J, with 15 bases in the middle. Germline CDR1 is SGDLS and CDR2 is YYNGEE. In DNA, the CDR3 is TGTGCCAGCAGCGAGACCCCCGACAAACCCTACGAGCAGTACTTC. Protein: CASSETPDKPYEQYF.

This chain uses TRBV10-3 with TRBJ1-3; D perhaps matches TRBD1 (5 bases). The CDR3 extends over 16 amino acids. With 8 bases removed from V and 0 bases from J, the gap between germline ends came to 17 bases. CDR1 is ENHRY and CDR2 is SYGVKD in the germline V gene. The chain's CDR3 is CAIGGLRQLSGNTIYF. In DNA, the CDR3 is TGTGCCATCGGGGGACTCCGGCAGCTCTCTGGAAACACCATATATTTT.

V usage is TRBV30 and J usage is TRBJ2-7; D is unclear. The CDR3 spans 13 residues. V was shortened by 4 bases and J by 0 bases, with 10 bases between the two germline ends. From germline, CDR1 is GTSNPN and CDR2 SVGIG (reference sequence). The CDR3 sequence: CAWTRRSSYEQYF. The DNA for the CDR3 is TGTGCCTGGACAAGACGGAGCTCCTACGAGCAGTACTTC.

The chain couples TRBV5-6 to TRBJ1-4, with 10 bases aligning to TRBD1. Trimming cost V 4 bases and J 8 bases; bases outside gene matches: 11. The CDR3 sequence is 16 residues long. The V gene's germline CDR1 is SGHDT and CDR2 YYEEEE. This chain's CDR3 is CASSAAGQGRDEKLFF. CDR3 in DNA: TGTGCCAGCAGCGCCGCGGGACAGGGGAGGGACGAAAAACTGTTTTTT.

There are a few counts of this clone. V usage is TRBV2 and J usage is TRBJ1-2, with 7 positions matching TRBD1. In germline, CDR1 is SNHLY, CDR2 FYNNEI. After removal of 11 bases from V and 4 bases from J, the junction contained 7 bases not matched to a gene. The CDR3 runs 12 residues. The CDR3 sequence: CARQGEGYGYTF. The CDR3 DNA reads as TGTGCCCGACAGGGTGAGGGCTATGGCTACACCTTC.

Comment on this clone: At one boundary the junction diverges from the germline segment, which might be a read error. The rearrangement uses TRBV6-2 or TRBV6-3 and TRBJ2-6, with 7 bases matching TRBD2. The CDR3 is 17 residues long. In germline, CDR1 is MNHEY, CDR2 SVGEGT. The CDR3, as DNA: TGTGCCAGCAGTTACCGGGGACCCTTGGGGGGGGGCAACGTCCTGACTTTC. This translates into CASSYRGPLGGGNVLTF.

This sequence joins TRBV2 and TRBJ2-3; TRBD2 matches at 7 bases. CDR3 length: 15 residues. Germline lookup yields CDR1 SNHLY and CDR2 FYNNEI. With V trimmed by 0 bases and J by 4 bases, 4 bases remained unmatched. The CDR3 region has the DNA TGTGCCAGCAGTGAAGCGGAACTAGCGCCAGATACGCAGTATTTT. This translates into CASSEAELAPDTQYF.

The CDR3 loop reads CASSQGSGLRSSYNEQFF. The CDR3, as DNA: TGTGCCAGCAGCCAAGGATCCGGACTACGTAGCTCCTACAATGAGCAGTTCTTC. The V and J genes are TRBV3-1 (or the pseudogene TRBV3-2) and TRBJ2-1, with D perhaps TRBD2 (6 bases). V lost 1 base and J lost 0, with 16 bases in between. The germline gives CDR1 LGHDT, CDR2 YNNKEL (reference sequence). This CDR3 contains 18 residues.

Only one count was recorded for this clone. Written as DNA, the CDR3 is TGTGCCAGCAGCCAAACGGCCTCGGACAGGGGAGTATACGAGCAGTACTTC. It specifies CASSQTASDRGVYEQYF. V is TRBV3-1 (or the pseudogene TRBV3-2) and J is TRBJ2-7, with TRBD1 matching over 9 bases. The trim removed 2 bases at V and 4 bases at J, leaving 12 bases unmatched. The CDR3 sequence is 17 residues long. Germline V gives CDR1 LGHDT, CDR2 YNNKEL (reference sequence).

This chain joins TRBV6-6 and TRBJ2-5; 8 bases fit TRBD1. V gave up 7 bases and J gave up 6 bases; unmatched junction bases: 13. CDR1 and CDR2 from the germline V gene are MNHNY and SVGAGI (reference sequence). The CDR3 sequence is 15 residues long. CDR3 sequence reads: CASIFRQGMEQTQYF. The CDR3, as DNA: TGTGCCAGCATCTTCCGACAGGGGATGGAGCAGACCCAGTACTTC.

The genes are TRBV5-5 and TRBJ2-7, with D possibly matching TRBD1 (6 bases). CDR1 and CDR2 from the germline V gene are SGHKS and YYEKEE (reference sequence). This CDR3 is built from 11 residues. Trimming stripped 4 bases from V and 5 bases from J, with 7 bases between. In DNA form, the CDR3 reads TGTGCCAGCAGCCACAGGGACGAGCAGTACGTC. It is translated as CASSHRDEQYV.

V usage is TRBV9 and J usage is TRBJ2-1; 11 bases match TRBD2. This CDR3 has 16 amino acids. The germline V gene has CDR1 SGDLS and CDR2 YYNGEE. The V gene end was trimmed by 1 base and the J gene end by 4 bases; junction bases not matched to a gene: 4. The CDR3 spells CASSVTSGGLYNEQFF. The CDR3 DNA is TGTGCCAGCAGCGTAACTAGCGGGGGACTTTACAATGAGCAGTTCTTC.

V gene TRBV18 combines with J gene TRBJ2-1, with D possibly TRBD1 on 8 matching bases. In germline, CDR1 is KGHSH, CDR2 LQKENI. The CDR3 is made up of 19 amino acids. V was trimmed by 4 bases and J by 3 bases, leaving 25 bases between them. The CDR3 sequence: CASSQKTRGTGQIYNEQFF. The CDR3 region has the DNA TGTGCCAGCTCACAAAAGACGCGGGGGACAGGTCAAATCTACAATGAGCAGTTCTTC.

The rearrangement uses TRBV4-3 and TRBJ1-5; D not certain. This CDR3 comprises 14 residues. Germline CDR1 and CDR2: LGHNA and YSLEER. Trimming removed 0 bases at V and 5 bases at J, with 8 bases between. The CDR3 coding sequence is TGCGCCAGCAGCCAAGATAGTACGGATCAGCCCCAGCATTTT. This codes for CASSQDSTDQPQHF.

V and J are TRBV13 and TRBJ1-2; D gene ambiguous. This CDR3 region has 14 residues. The V end lost 3 bases, the J end lost 3 bases, and 11 bases lay between the germline ends. Germline-derived CDR1 and CDR2 are PRHDT and FYEKMQ (reference sequence). Written as DNA, the CDR3 is TGTGCCAGCAGCTTTGCCGGGCGGGACTATGGCTACACCTTC. Translating it yields CASSFAGRDYGYTF.

The V and J genes are TRBV25-1 and TRBJ2-1; unclear D gene. Trimming removed 2 bases at V and 0 bases at J, with 11 bases between. This CDR3 is built from 16 residues. The germline CDR1 and CDR2 sequences are MGHDK and SYGVNS. The CDR3 loop reads CASSESRRSSYNEQFF. The CDR3 bases are TGTGCCAGCAGTGAAAGTCGGCGGAGCTCCTACAATGAGCAGTTCTTC.

V and J are TRBV5-6 and TRBJ2-3, with D uncertain. CDR1 SGHDT and CDR2 YYEEEE come from the germline V gene. V was cut by 1 base and J by 1 base, with 10 bases left in between. The CDR3 covers 15 residues. CDR3 nucleotides: TGTGCCAGCAGCTTGCCCGGGTTTGGCACAGATACGCAGTATTTT. Translation: CASSLPGFGTDTQYF.

V usage is TRBV6-2 or TRBV6-3 and J usage is TRBJ2-1; 11 positions match TRBD2. The CDR3 length is 16 residues. Unmatched junction bases numbered 7, after V lost 0 bases and J lost 9 bases. Germline V gene data show CDR1 as MNHEY and CDR2 as SVGEGT. CDR3: CASSYSRLAGGTEQFF. The CDR3 DNA sequence: TGTGCCAGCAGTTACTCGAGGCTAGCGGGAGGAACTGAGCAGTTCTTC.